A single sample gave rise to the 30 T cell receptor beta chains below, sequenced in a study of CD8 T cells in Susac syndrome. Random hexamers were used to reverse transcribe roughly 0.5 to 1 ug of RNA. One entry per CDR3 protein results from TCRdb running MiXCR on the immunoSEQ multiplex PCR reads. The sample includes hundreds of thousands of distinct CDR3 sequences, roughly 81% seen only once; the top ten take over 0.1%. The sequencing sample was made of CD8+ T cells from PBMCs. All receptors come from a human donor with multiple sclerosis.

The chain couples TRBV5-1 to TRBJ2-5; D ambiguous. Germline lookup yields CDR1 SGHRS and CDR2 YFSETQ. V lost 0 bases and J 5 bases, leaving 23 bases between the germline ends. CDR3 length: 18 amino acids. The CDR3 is CASSLAKDGPRYGETQYF. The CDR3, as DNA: TGCGCCAGCAGCTTGGCCAAGGATGGACCTCGTTACGGGGAGACCCAGTACTTC. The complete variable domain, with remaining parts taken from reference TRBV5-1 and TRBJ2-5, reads KAGVTQTPRYLIKTRGQQVTLSCSPISGHRSVSWYQQTPGQGLQFLFEYFSETQRNKGNFPGRFSGRQFSNSRSEMNVSTLELGDSALYLCASSLAKDGPRYGETQYFGPGTRLLVL.

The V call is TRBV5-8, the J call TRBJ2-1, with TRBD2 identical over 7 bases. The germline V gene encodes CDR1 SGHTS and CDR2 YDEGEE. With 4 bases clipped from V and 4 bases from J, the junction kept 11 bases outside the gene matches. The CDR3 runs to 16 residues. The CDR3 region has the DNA TGTGCCAGCAGCCCGTCCCGCGGGAGAGCTTACAATGAGCAGTTCTTC. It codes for CASSPSRGRAYNEQFF.

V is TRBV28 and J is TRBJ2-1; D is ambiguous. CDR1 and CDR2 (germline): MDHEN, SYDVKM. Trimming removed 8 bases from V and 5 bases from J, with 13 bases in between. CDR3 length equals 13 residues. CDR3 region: CASGHATDNEQFF. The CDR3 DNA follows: TGTGCCAGCGGTCACGCTACAGACAATGAGCAGTTCTTC.

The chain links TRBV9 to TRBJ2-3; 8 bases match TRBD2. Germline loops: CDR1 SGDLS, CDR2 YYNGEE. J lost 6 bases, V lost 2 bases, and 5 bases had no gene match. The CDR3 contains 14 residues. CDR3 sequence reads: CASSVSGSPDTQYF. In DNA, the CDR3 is TGTGCCAGCAGCGTCAGCGGGAGTCCCGATACGCAGTATTTT.

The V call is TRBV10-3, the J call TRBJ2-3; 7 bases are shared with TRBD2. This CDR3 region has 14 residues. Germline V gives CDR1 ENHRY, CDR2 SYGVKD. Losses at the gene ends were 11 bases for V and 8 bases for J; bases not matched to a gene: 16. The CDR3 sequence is CAAGGIEPRATQYF. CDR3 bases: TGTGCCGCCGGGGGGATCGAGCCACGCGCTACGCAGTATTTT.

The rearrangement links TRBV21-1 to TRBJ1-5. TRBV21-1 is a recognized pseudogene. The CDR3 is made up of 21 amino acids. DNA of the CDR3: TGTGTCAGCAGCCTGGGGGGTGTGGCTCCCACTTTTAGGATAAGCAATCAGCCCCAGCATTTT. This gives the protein CVSSLGGVAPTFRISNQPQHF.

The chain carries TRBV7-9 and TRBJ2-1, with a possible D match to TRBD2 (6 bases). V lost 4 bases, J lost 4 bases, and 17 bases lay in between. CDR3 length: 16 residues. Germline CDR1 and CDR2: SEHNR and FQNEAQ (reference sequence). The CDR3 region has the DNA TGTGCCAGCAGCTGGAGGGCGGGGCCCCTATACAATGAGCAGTTCTTC. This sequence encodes CASSWRAGPLYNEQFF. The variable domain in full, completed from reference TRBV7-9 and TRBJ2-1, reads DTGVSQNPRHKITKRGQNVTFRCDPISEHNRLYWYRQTLGQGPEFLTYFQNEAQLEKSRLLSDRFSAERPKGSFSTLEIQRTEQGDSAMYLCASSWRAGPLYNEQFFGPGTRLTVL.

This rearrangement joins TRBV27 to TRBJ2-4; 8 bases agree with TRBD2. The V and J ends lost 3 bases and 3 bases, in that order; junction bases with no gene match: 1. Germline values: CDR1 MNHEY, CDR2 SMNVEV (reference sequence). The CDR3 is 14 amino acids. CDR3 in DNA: TGTGCCAGCAGTTTTAGCGGGGACAAAAACATTCAGTACTTC. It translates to CASSFSGDKNIQYF.

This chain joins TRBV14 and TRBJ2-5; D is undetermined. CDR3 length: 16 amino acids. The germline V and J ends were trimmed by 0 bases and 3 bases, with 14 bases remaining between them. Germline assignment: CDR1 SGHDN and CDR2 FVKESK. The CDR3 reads CASSQEVSALKETQYF. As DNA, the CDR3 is TGTGCCAGCAGCCAAGAAGTCTCAGCCCTTAAAGAGACCCAGTACTTC.

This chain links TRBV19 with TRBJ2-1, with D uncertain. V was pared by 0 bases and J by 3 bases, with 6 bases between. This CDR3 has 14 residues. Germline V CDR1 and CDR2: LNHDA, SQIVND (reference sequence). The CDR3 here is CASSIDWDYNEQFF. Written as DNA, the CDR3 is TGTGCCAGTAGTATAGATTGGGACTACAATGAGCAGTTCTTC.

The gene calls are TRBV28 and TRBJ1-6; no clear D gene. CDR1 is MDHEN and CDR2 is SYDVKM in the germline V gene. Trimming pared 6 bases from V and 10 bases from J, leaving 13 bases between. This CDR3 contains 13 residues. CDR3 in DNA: TGTGCCAGCAGCCCGTACGGGAACTCACCCCTCCACTTT. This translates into CASSPYGNSPLHF.

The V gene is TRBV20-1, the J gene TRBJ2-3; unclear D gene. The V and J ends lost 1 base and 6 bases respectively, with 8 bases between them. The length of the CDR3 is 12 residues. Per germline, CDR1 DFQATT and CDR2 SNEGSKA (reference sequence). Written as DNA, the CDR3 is TGCAGTGCTAGAGGACGGCGTGATACGCAGTATTTT. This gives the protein CSARGRRDTQYF.

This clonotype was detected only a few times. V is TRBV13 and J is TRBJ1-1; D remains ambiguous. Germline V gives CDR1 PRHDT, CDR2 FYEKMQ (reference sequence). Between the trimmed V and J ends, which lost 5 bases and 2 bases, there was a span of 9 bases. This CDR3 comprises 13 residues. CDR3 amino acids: CASSAGTNTEAFF. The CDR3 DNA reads TGTGCCAGCAGCGCGGGCACAAACACTGAAGCTTTCTTT.

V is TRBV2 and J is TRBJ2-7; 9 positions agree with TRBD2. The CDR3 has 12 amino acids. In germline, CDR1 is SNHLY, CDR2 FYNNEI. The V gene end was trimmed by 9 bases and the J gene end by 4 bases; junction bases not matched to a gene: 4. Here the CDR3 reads CASLAGRYEQYF. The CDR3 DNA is TGTGCCAGTCTAGCGGGACGGTACGAGCAGTACTTC.

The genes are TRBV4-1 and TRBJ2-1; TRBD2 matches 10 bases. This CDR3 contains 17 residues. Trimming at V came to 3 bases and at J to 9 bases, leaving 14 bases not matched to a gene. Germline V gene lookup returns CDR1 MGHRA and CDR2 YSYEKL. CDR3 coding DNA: TGCGCCAGCAGCCAGCAAAGGGGGACTAGCGCCAGTGTTGAGCAGTTCTTC. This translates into CASSQQRGTSASVEQFF.

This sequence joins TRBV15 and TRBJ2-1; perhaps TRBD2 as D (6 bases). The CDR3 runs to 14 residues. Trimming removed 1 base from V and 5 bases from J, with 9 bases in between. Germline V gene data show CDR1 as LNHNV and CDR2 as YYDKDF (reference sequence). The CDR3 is CATSRGGENNEQFF. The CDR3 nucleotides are TGTGCCACCAGCAGAGGCGGGGAGAACAATGAGCAGTTCTTC.

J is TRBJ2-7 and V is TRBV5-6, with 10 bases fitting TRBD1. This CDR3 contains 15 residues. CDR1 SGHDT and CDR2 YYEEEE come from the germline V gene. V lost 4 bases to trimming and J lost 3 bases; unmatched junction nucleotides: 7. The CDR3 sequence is CASSLGGTGDYEQYF. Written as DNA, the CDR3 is TGTGCCAGCAGCCTCGGTGGGACAGGGGACTACGAGCAGTACTTC.

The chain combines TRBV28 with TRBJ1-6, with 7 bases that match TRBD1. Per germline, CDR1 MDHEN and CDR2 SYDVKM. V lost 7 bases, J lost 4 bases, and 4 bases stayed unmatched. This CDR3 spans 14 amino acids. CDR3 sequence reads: CASTMTGYNSPLHF. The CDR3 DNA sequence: TGTGCCAGCACAATGACAGGGTATAATTCACCCCTCCACTTT.

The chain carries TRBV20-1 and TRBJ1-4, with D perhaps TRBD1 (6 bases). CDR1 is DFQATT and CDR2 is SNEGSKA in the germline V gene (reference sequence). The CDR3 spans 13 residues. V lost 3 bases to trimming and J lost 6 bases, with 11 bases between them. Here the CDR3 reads CSASGEGDEKLFF. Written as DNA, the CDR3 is TGCAGTGCTAGTGGGGAGGGGGATGAAAAACTGTTTTTT.

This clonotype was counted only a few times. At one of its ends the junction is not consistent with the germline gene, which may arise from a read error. The CDR3 sequence is CASSQPQHF. CDR3 nucleotides: TGTGCCAGCAGTCAGCCCCAGCATTTT. The V gene is TRBV6-1, the J gene TRBJ1-5; D ambiguous. The CDR3 spans 9 residues. Germline-derived CDR1 and CDR2 are MNHNS and SASEGT.

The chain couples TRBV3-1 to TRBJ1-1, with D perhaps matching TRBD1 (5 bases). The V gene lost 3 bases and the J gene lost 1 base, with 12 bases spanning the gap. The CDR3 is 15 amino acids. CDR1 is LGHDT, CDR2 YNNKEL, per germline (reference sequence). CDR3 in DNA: TGTGCCAGCAGCCACCCGGGGGGTAGGAACACTGAAGCTTTCTTT. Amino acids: CASSHPGGRNTEAFF.

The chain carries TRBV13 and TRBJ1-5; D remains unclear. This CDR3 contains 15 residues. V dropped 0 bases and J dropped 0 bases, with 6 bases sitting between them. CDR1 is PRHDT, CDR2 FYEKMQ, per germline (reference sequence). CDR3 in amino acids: CASSLGRPSNQPQHF. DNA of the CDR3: TGTGCCAGCAGCTTAGGACGGCCTAGCAATCAGCCCCAGCATTTT.

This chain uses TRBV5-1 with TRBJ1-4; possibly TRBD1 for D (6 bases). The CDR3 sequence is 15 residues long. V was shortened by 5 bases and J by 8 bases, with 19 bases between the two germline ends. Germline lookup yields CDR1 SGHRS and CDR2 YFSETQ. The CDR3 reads CASRPHPGGLEKLFF. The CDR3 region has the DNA TGCGCCAGCAGGCCCCACCCGGGGGGCCTCGAAAAACTGTTTTTT.

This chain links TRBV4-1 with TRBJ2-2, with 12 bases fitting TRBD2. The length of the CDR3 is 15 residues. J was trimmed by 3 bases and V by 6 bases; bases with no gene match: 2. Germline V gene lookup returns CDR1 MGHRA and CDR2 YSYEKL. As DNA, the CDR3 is TGCGCCAGCAGGAGGACTAGCGGGGACACCGGGGAGCTGTTTTTT. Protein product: CASRRTSGDTGELFF.

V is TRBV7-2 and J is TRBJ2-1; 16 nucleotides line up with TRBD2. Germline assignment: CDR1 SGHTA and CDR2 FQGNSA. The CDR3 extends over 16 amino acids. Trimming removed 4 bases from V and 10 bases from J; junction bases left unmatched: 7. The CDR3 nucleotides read TGTGCCAGCAGCTCGTCCGGGACTAGCGGGAGGGGCGAGCAGTTCTTC. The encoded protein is CASSSSGTSGRGEQFF.

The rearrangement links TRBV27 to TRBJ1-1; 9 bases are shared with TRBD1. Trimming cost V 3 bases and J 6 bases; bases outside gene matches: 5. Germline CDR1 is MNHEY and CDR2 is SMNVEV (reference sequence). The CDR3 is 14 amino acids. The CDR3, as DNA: TGTGCCAGCAGTTTTACAGGGGGCGGCGCTGAAGCTTTCTTT. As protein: CASSFTGGGAEAFF.

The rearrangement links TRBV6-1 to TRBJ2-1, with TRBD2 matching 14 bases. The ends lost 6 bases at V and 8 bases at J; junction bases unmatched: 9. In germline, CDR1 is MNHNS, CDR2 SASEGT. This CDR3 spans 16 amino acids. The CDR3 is CASRVGLAGGGHEQFF. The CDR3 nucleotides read TGTGCCAGCAGAGTTGGACTAGCGGGAGGAGGGCATGAGCAGTTCTTC.

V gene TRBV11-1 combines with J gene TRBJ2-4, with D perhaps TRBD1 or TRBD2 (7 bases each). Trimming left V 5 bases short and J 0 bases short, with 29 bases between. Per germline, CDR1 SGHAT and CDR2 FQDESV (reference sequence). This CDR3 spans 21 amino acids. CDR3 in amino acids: CASSHKPQGGTVKLAKNIQYF. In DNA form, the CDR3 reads TGTGCCAGCAGCCATAAGCCCCAGGGAGGGACAGTTAAACTAGCCAAAAACATTCAGTACTTC.

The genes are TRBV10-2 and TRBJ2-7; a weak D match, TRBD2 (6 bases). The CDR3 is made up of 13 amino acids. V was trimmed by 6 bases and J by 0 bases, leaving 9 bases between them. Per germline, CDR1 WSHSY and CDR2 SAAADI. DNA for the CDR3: TGCGCCAGCAGCCCTAGCGTCTCCTACGAGCAGTACTTC. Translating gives CASSPSVSYEQYF.

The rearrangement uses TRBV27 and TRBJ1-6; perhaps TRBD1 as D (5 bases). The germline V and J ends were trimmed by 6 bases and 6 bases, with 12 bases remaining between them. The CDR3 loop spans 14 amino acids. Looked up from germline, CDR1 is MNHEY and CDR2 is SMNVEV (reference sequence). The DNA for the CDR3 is TGTGCCAGCAGCCACGGACACTTTAATTCACCCCTCCACTTT. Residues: CASSHGHFNSPLHF.